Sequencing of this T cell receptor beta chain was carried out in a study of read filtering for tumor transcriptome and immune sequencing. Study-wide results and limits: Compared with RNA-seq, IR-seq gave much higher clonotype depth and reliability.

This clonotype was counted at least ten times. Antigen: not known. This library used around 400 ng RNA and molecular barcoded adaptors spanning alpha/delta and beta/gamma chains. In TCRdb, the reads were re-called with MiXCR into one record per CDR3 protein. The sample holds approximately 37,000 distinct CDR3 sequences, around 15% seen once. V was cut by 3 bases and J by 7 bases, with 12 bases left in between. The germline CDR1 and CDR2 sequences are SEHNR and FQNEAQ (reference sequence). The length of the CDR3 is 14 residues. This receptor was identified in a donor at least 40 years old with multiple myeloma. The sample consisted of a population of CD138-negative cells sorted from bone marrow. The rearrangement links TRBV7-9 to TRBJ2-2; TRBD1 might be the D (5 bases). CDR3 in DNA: TGTGCCAGCAGCTTCGCAGGGTCGGACGGGGAGCTGTTTTTT. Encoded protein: CASSFAGSDGELFF. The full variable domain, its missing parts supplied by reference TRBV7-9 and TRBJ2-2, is DTGVSQNPRHKITKRGQNVTFRCDPISEHNRLYWYRQTLGQGPEFLTYFQNEAQLEKSRLLSDRFSAERPKGSFSTLEIQRTEQGDSAMYLCASSFAGSDGELFFGEGSRLTVL.